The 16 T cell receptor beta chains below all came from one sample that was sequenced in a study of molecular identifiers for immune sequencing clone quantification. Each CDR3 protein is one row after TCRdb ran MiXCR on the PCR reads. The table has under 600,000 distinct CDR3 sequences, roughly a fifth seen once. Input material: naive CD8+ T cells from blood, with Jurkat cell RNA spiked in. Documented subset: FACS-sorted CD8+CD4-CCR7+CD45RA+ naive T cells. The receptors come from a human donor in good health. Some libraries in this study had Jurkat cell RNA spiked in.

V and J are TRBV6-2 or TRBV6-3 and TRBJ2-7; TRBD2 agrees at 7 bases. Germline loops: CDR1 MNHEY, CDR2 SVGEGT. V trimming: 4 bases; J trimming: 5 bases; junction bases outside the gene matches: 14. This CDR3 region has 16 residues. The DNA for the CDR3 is TGTGCCAGCAGTTTTCCCCCTTGGGGGGGACGCCACGAGCAGTACTTC. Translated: CASSFPPWGGRHEQYF.

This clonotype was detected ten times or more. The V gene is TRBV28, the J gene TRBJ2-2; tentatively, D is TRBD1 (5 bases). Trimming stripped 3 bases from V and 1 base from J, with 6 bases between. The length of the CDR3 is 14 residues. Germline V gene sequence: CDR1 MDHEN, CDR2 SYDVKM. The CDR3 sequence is CASSLTVNTGELFF. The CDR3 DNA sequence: TGTGCCAGCAGTTTGACAGTGAACACCGGGGAGCTGTTTTTT.

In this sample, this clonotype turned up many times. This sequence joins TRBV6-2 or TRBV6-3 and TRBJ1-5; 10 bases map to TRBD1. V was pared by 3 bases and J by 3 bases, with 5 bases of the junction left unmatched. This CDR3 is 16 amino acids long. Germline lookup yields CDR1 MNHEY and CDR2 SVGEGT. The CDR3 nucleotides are TGTGCCAGCAGTTATGCGGGACAGGGGCTCAATCAGCCCCAGCATTTT. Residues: CASSYAGQGLNQPQHF.

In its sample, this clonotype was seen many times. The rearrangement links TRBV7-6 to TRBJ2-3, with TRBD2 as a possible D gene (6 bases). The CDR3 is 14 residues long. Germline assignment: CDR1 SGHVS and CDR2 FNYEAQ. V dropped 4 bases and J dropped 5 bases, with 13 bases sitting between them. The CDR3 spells CASSSLEGLDTQYF. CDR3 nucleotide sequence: TGTGCCAGCAGCTCTTTGGAGGGGTTAGATACGCAGTATTTT. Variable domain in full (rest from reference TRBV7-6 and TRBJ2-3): GAGVSQSPRYKVTKRGQDVALRCDPISGHVSLYWYRQALGQGPEFLTYFNYEAQQDKSGLPNDRFSAERPEGSISTLTIQRTEQRDSAMYRCASSSLEGLDTQYFGPGTRLTVL.

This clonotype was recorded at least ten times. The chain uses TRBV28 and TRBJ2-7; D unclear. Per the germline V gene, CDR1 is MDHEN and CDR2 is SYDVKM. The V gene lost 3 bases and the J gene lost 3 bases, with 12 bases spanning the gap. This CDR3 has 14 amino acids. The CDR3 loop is CASSLGVRGYEQYF. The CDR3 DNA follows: TGTGCCAGCAGTTTGGGTGTCAGAGGCTACGAGCAGTACTTC.

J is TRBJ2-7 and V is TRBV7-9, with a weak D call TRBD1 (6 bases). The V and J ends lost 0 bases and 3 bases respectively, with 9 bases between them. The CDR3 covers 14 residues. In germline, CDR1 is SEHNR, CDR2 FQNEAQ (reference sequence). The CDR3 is CASSLAPTGYEQYF. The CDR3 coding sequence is TGTGCCAGCAGCTTAGCTCCGACAGGCTACGAGCAGTACTTC.

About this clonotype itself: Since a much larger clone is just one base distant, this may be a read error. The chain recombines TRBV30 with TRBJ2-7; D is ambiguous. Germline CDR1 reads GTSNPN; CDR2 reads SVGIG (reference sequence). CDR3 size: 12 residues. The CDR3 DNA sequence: TGTGCCTGGAGTGAAGTATCCTACGAGCAGTGCTTC. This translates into CAWSEVSYEQCF.

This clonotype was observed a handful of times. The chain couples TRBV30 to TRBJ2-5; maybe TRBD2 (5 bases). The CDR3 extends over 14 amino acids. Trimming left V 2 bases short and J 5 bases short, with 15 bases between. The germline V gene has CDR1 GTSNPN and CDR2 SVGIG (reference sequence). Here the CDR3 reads CAWSLWSGSETQYF. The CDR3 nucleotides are TGTGCCTGGAGTCTTTGGTCGGGAAGTGAGACCCAGTACTTC.

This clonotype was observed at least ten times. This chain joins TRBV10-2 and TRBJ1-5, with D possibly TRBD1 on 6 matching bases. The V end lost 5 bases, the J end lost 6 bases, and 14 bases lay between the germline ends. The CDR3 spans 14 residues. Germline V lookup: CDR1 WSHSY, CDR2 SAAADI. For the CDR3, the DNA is TGCGCCAGCAGTCCAGGACAGTGGAGTCAGCCCCAGCATTTT. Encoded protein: CASSPGQWSQPQHF.

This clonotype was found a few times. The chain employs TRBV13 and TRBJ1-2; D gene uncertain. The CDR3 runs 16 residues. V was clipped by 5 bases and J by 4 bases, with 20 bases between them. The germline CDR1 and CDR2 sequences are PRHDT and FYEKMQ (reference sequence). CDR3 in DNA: TGTGCCAGCAGCCTGCGCGCGTTGGATAAACTCTATGGCTACACCTTC. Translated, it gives CASSLRALDKLYGYTF.

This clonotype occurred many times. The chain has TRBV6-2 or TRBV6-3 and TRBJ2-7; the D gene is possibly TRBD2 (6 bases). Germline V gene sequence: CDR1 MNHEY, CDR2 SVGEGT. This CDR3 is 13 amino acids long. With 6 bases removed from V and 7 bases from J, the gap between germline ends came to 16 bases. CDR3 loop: CASSRGTSSEQYF. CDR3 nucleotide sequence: TGTGCCAGCAGCCGGGGGACTTCTTCGGAGCAGTACTTC.

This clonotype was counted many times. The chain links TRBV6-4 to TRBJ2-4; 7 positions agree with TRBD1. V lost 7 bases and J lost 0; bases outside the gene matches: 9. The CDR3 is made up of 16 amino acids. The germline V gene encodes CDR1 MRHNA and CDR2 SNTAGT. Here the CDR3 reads CASIPDREIAKNIQYF. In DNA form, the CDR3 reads TGTGCCAGCATCCCTGACAGGGAGATAGCCAAAAACATTCAGTACTTC.

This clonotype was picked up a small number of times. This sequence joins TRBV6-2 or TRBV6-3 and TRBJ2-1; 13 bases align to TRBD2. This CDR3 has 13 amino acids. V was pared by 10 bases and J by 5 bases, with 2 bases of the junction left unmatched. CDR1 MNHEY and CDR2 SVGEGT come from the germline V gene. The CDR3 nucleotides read TGTGCCATAGGACTAGCGGGGGACAATGAGCAGTTCTTC. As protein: CAIGLAGDNEQFF.

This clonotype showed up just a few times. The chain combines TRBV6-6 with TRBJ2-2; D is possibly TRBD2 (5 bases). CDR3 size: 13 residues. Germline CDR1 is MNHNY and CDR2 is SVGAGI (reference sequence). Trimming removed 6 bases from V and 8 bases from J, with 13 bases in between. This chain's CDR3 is CASSPGESGELFF. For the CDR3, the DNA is TGTGCCAGCAGCCCCGGGGAATCGGGGGAGCTGTTTTTT.

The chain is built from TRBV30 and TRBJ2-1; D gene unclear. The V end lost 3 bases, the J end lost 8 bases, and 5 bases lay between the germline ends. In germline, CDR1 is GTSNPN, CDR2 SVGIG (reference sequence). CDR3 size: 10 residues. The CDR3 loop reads CAWSADEQFF. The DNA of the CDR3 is TGTGCCTGGAGCGCAGATGAGCAGTTCTTC. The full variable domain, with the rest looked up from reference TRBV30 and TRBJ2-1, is SQTIHQWPATLVQPVGSPLSLECTVEGTSNPNLYWYRQAAGRGLQLLFYSVGIGQISSEVPQNLSASRPQDRQFILSSKKLLLSDSGFYLCAWSADEQFFGPGTRLTVL.

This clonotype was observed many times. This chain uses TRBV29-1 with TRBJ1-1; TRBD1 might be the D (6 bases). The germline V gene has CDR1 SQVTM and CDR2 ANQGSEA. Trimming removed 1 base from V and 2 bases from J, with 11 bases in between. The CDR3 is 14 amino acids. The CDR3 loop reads CSVEGQASNTEAFF. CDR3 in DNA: TGCAGCGTTGAAGGACAGGCCAGTAACACTGAAGCTTTCTTT.